One and the same sample provided the 25 T cell receptor beta chains below, sequenced in a study of blood T cell repertoires in COVID-19. The assay was immunoSEQ multiplex PCR, and TCRdb's table has in-frame clones only and misses some. The sample consists of a few hundred thousand clones, more than 80% of them appearing once. The sequenced sample consisted of PBMCs or T cells enriched from blood (not recorded which). These receptors came from a man aged 30 to 45 who had recovered from COVID-19.

V gene TRBV15 combines with J gene TRBJ2-5; D is perhaps TRBD2 (7 bases). CDR1 is LNHNV, CDR2 YYDKDF, per germline (reference sequence). The CDR3 runs to 15 residues. Trimming pared 7 bases from V and 0 bases from J, leaving 15 bases between. The CDR3: CATNRDYLHQETQYF. The DNA for the CDR3 is TGTGCCACCAACAGGGACTACCTACACCAAGAGACCCAGTACTTC.

This chain joins TRBV6-6 and TRBJ2-7, with 11 bases fitting TRBD2. Germline-derived CDR1 and CDR2 are MNHNY and SVGAGI (reference sequence). The trim removed 6 bases at V and 2 bases at J, leaving 6 bases unmatched. The CDR3 runs 15 residues. This CDR3 is CASSSTSGGPYEQYF. The CDR3 DNA sequence: TGTGCCAGCAGCTCAACTAGCGGGGGTCCCTACGAGCAGTACTTC.

This rearrangement joins TRBV7-2 to TRBJ1-3; 7 nucleotides match TRBD1. CDR1 is SGHTA, CDR2 FQGNSA, per germline. The CDR3 runs to 16 residues. With 5 bases clipped from V and 0 bases from J, the junction kept 7 bases outside the gene matches. The CDR3: CASSLGTASSGNTIYF. In DNA form, the CDR3 reads TGTGCCAGCAGCCTAGGGACAGCTAGCTCTGGAAACACCATATATTTT.

This clone was found once. This chain links TRBV29-1 with TRBJ2-1, with TRBD2 identical over 9 bases. This CDR3 spans 20 amino acids. The V gene's germline CDR1 is SQVTM and CDR2 ANQGSEA. V lost 3 bases to trimming and J lost 0 bases; unmatched junction nucleotides: 18. The CDR3 bases are TGCAGCGTTGAGTCATTCTCCGGGAAACTAGCGGGTCTCTCCTACAATGAGCAGTTCTTC. Translated: CSVESFSGKLAGLSYNEQFF.

This clone was recorded once. V is TRBV20-1 and J is TRBJ1-1, with 8 positions matching TRBD1. V gave up 1 base and J gave up 8 bases; unmatched junction bases: 0. This CDR3 spans 11 amino acids. The germline V gene has CDR1 DFQATT and CDR2 SNEGSKA (reference sequence). The chain's CDR3 is CSARGQGEAFF. The DNA for the CDR3 is TGCAGTGCTAGAGGACAGGGGGAAGCTTTCTTT.

The chain uses TRBV9 and TRBJ1-4, with D tentatively TRBD1 (6 bases). This CDR3 spans 18 amino acids. Germline assignment: CDR1 SGDLS and CDR2 YYNGEE. V was trimmed by 3 bases and J by 0 bases, leaving 18 bases between them. DNA for the CDR3: TGTGCCAGCAGCGACTCCCGTCAGGGGTTCTCAACTAATGAAAAACTGTTTTTT. This gives the protein CASSDSRQGFSTNEKLFF.

This clone was recorded only once. This sequence joins TRBV18 and TRBJ1-1, with D unresolved. The CDR3 spans 13 residues. V was cut by 2 bases and J by 7 bases, with 11 bases left in between. Germline lookup yields CDR1 KGHSH and CDR2 LQKENI. CDR3 loop: CASSPRQAHEAFF. The CDR3 bases are TGTGCCAGCTCACCAAGGCAGGCCCATGAAGCTTTCTTT.

The J gene is TRBJ1-3, the V gene TRBV7-8; TRBD1 is a possible D gene (5 bases). V shed 1 base and J shed 3 bases, with 7 bases lying between them. The CDR3 spans 14 residues. Germline V gives CDR1 SGHVS, CDR2 FQNEAQ. CDR3 nucleotide sequence: TGTGCCAGCAGCTTAGGGGGCTTTGGAAACACCATATATTTT. Its protein is CASSLGGFGNTIYF.

The chain uses TRBV28 and TRBJ2-7; TRBD2 aligns across 11 bases. This CDR3 has 17 residues. The germline V gene has CDR1 MDHEN and CDR2 SYDVKM. V was clipped by 5 bases and J by 0 bases; unmatched bases: 9. CDR3 region: CASSAYPGTSGSYEQYF. As DNA, the CDR3 is TGTGCCAGCAGTGCGTACCCAGGGACTAGCGGCTCCTACGAGCAGTACTTC.

V gene TRBV3-1 (or the pseudogene TRBV3-2) combines with J gene TRBJ1-4; a possible D gene is TRBD1 (5 bases). Germline CDR1 and CDR2: LGHDT and YNNKEL (reference sequence). Trimming took 0 bases from V and 15 from J, leaving 14 bases between them. The CDR3 is made up of 13 amino acids. The CDR3: CASSQDVQGGLFF. The DNA of the CDR3 is TGTGCCAGCAGCCAAGATGTCCAGGGAGGATTGTTTTTT.

This clone was seen only once. The chain has TRBV30 and TRBJ2-7, with 7 bases aligning to TRBD2. Trimming took 5 bases from V and 0 from J; bases not matched to a gene: 4. Germline loops: CDR1 GTSNPN, CDR2 SVGIG (reference sequence). The CDR3 contains 13 residues. The CDR3 DNA reads as TGTGCCTGGGAGTCTAGCGGCTCCTACGAGCAGTACTTC. As protein: CAWESSGSYEQYF.

The gene calls are TRBV11-3 and TRBJ2-1; tentatively, D is TRBD2 (6 bases). CDR1 and CDR2 (germline): SGHNT, YENEEA. The CDR3 extends over 16 amino acids. Trimming removed 2 bases from V and 7 bases from J, with 18 bases in between. The DNA for the CDR3 is TGTGCCAGCAGCTTAAGGGTCCGGGAGTCGGGGAATGAGCAGTTCTTC. It specifies CASSLRVRESGNEQFF.

The chain is built from TRBV7-8 and TRBJ2-7; 10 bases match TRBD2. Germline CDR1 SGHVS, CDR2 FQNEAQ. The V segment lost 4 bases and the J segment 0 bases; nucleotides outside the gene matches: 0. This CDR3 region has 14 residues. The CDR3, as DNA: TGTGCCAGCAGCTCTAGCGGGAGCTCCTACGAGCAGTACTTC. Its protein is CASSSSGSSYEQYF. Complete variable domain (other parts from reference TRBV7-8 and TRBJ2-7): GAGVSQSPRYKVAKRGQDVALRCDPISGHVSLFWYQQALGQGPEFLTYFQNEAQLDKSGLPSDRFFAERPEGSVSTLKIQRTQQEDSAVYLCASSSSGSSYEQYFGPGTRLTVT.

This chain joins TRBV13 and TRBJ1-3, with D hard to call. There are 14 residues in the CDR3. The germline V gene encodes CDR1 PRHDT and CDR2 FYEKMQ (reference sequence). V shed 6 bases and J shed 0 bases, with 9 bases lying between them. The CDR3 sequence: CASRSTASGNTIYF. The CDR3 region has the DNA TGTGCCAGCAGGTCTACAGCCTCTGGAAACACCATATATTTT.

This clone was seen more than once but under ten times. V usage is TRBV28 and J usage is TRBJ2-7; D is possibly TRBD1 (5 bases). The CDR3 totals 14 residues. Germline CDR1 MDHEN, CDR2 SYDVKM. Between the trimmed V and J ends, which lost 5 bases and 5 bases, there was a span of 16 bases. Here the CDR3 DNA reads TGTGCCAGCAGTCCATACTCGACAGCTGACGAGCAGTACTTC. Translated: CASSPYSTADEQYF.

V and J are TRBV7-6 and TRBJ2-7; weak D call: TRBD1 (5 bases). Trimming took 0 bases from V and 0 from J, leaving 12 bases between them. From germline, CDR1 is SGHVS and CDR2 FNYEAQ. The CDR3 is 16 amino acids. DNA of the CDR3: TGTGCCAGCAGCTTAGCGCGGCAGGGAAGCTCCTACGAGCAGTACTTC. Protein: CASSLARQGSSYEQYF. The complete variable domain, with remaining parts taken from reference TRBV7-6 and TRBJ2-7, reads GAGVSQSPRYKVTKRGQDVALRCDPISGHVSLYWYRQALGQGPEFLTYFNYEAQQDKSGLPNDRFSAERPEGSISTLTIQRTEQRDSAMYRCASSLARQGSSYEQYFGPGTRLTVT.

The rearrangement joins TRBV6-5 to TRBJ1-2; D is uncertain. The CDR3 has 13 residues. V lost 6 bases and J 8 bases, leaving 16 bases between the germline ends. Germline V gene sequence: CDR1 MNHEY, CDR2 SVGAGI. This chain's CDR3 is CASSKTSQGGYTF. For the CDR3, the DNA is TGTGCCAGCAGCAAGACAAGCCAAGGAGGCTACACCTTC.

This clone was recorded only once. The chain combines TRBV7-2 with TRBJ1-5; the match to TRBD1 covers 8 bases. The CDR3 length is 16 residues. The ends lost 1 base at V and 4 bases at J; junction bases unmatched: 6. CDR1 SGHTA and CDR2 FQGNSA come from the germline V gene. CDR3 sequence: CASSLEGGTGNQPQHF. DNA for the CDR3: TGTGCCAGCAGCTTAGAAGGCGGGACAGGAAATCAGCCCCAGCATTTT.

The genes are TRBV3-1 (or the pseudogene TRBV3-2) and TRBJ2-3; 9 nucleotides agree with TRBD2. V lost 2 bases and J lost 5; bases outside the gene matches: 8. In germline, CDR1 is LGHDT, CDR2 YNNKEL (reference sequence). The CDR3 runs 16 residues. The CDR3 DNA reads as TGTGCCAGCAGCCAACTCGTAGCGGGGGTGGGAGATACGCAGTATTTT. Amino acids: CASSQLVAGVGDTQYF.

The chain recombines TRBV6-1 with TRBJ1-2; TRBD1 is a possible D gene (5 bases). The CDR3 covers 16 residues. Germline CDR1 is MNHNS and CDR2 is SASEGT. Trimming took 1 base from V and 7 from J, leaving 19 bases between them. The CDR3 DNA reads TGTGCCAGCAGTGAAGACCCAGGGCGCGGATCGAGTGGCTACACCTTC. Amino acids: CASSEDPGRGSSGYTF.

The chain carries TRBV9 and TRBJ2-2, with 12 bases that match TRBD2. V trimming: 0 bases; J trimming: 4 bases; junction bases outside the gene matches: 13. The germline V gene encodes CDR1 SGDLS and CDR2 YYNGEE. The CDR3 consists of 20 residues. CDR3 residues: CASSVGRRLAGGVGTGELFF. As DNA, the CDR3 is TGTGCCAGCAGCGTAGGCCGCCGGCTAGCGGGGGGGGTTGGCACCGGGGAGCTGTTTTTT.

The rearrangement joins TRBV27 to TRBJ2-1, with 13 bases identical to TRBD2. This CDR3 spans 18 amino acids. CDR1 is MNHEY and CDR2 is SMNVEV in the germline V gene (reference sequence). The ends lost 6 bases at V and 4 bases at J; junction bases unmatched: 12. In nucleotides, the CDR3 is TGTGCCAGCAGCAAAACTAGCGGGAGGGCCCAAGGTTACAATGAGCAGTTCTTC. Protein product: CASSKTSGRAQGYNEQFF.

In DNA, the CDR3 is TGCAGCGTGGGAGACAGGGCCAATCAGCCCCAGCATTTT. It translates to CSVGDRANQPQHF. The chain has TRBV29-1 and TRBJ1-5, with 7 bases that match TRBD1. CDR1 SQVTM and CDR2 ANQGSEA come from the germline V gene. The J segment lost 3 bases and the V segment lost 6 bases, leaving 5 bases of the junction unmatched. This CDR3 spans 13 amino acids.

This clone was recorded only once. DNA for the CDR3: TGTGCCAGCAGCTTTGGTAGCGGGAGGGACGAGCAGTACTTC. Translation: CASSFGSGRDEQYF. V usage is TRBV11-2 and J usage is TRBJ2-7, with 11 positions matching TRBD2. After removal of 3 bases from V and 5 bases from J, the junction contained 3 bases not matched to a gene. This CDR3 region has 14 residues. The germline CDR1 and CDR2 sequences are SGHAT and FQNNGV.

This clone occurred a few times. The chain uses TRBV6-2 or TRBV6-3 and TRBJ1-1, with D possibly matching TRBD1 (5 bases). Germline V gene data show CDR1 as MNHEY and CDR2 as SVGEGT. This CDR3 spans 15 amino acids. Trimming left V 3 bases short and J 1 base short, with 12 bases between. In DNA form, the CDR3 reads TGTGCCAGCAGTTATATACGACAGCCGAACACTGAAGCTTTCTTT. Amino acids: CASSYIRQPNTEAFF.